The source of this TCR beta chain is a study of blood T cell repertoires in COVID-19. This clone has a single count. Participant age was about 18 to 89 years, and participants resided in 20 to 30 US areas. Sequencing used immunoSEQ multiplex PCR; TCRdb keeps in-frame clones, though not all of them. The data show about 210,000 clones, around 80% seen once. This clonotype was obtained from a man aged 25-40 years with acute COVID-19. The sequencing input was PBMCs or T cells enriched from blood (not recorded which).

CDR3 residues: CAISANFHREGSEAFF. Here the CDR3 DNA reads TGTGCCATCAGTGCAAACTTTCACAGGGAAGGAAGTGAAGCTTTCTTT. This chain joins TRBV10-3 and TRBJ1-1, with a possible D match to TRBD1 (6 bases). Germline loops: CDR1 ENHRY, CDR2 SYGVKD. The CDR3 sequence is 16 residues long. The V gene lost 4 bases and the J gene lost 7 bases, with 22 bases spanning the gap.